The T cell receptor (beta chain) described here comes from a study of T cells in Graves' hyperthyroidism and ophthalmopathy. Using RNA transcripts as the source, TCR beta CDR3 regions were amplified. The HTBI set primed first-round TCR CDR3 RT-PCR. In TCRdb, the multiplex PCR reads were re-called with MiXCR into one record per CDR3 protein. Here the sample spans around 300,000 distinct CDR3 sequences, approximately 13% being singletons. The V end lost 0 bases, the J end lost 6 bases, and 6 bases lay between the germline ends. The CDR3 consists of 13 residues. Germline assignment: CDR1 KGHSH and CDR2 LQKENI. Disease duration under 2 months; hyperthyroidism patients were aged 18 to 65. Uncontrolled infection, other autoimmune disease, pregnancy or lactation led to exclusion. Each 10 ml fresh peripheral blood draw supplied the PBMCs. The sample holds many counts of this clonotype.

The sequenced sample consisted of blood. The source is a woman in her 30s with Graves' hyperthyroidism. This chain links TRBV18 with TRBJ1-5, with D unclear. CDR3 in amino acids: CASSPPWGQPQHF. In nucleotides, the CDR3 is TGTGCCAGCTCACCACCCTGGGGTCAGCCCCAGCATTTT.